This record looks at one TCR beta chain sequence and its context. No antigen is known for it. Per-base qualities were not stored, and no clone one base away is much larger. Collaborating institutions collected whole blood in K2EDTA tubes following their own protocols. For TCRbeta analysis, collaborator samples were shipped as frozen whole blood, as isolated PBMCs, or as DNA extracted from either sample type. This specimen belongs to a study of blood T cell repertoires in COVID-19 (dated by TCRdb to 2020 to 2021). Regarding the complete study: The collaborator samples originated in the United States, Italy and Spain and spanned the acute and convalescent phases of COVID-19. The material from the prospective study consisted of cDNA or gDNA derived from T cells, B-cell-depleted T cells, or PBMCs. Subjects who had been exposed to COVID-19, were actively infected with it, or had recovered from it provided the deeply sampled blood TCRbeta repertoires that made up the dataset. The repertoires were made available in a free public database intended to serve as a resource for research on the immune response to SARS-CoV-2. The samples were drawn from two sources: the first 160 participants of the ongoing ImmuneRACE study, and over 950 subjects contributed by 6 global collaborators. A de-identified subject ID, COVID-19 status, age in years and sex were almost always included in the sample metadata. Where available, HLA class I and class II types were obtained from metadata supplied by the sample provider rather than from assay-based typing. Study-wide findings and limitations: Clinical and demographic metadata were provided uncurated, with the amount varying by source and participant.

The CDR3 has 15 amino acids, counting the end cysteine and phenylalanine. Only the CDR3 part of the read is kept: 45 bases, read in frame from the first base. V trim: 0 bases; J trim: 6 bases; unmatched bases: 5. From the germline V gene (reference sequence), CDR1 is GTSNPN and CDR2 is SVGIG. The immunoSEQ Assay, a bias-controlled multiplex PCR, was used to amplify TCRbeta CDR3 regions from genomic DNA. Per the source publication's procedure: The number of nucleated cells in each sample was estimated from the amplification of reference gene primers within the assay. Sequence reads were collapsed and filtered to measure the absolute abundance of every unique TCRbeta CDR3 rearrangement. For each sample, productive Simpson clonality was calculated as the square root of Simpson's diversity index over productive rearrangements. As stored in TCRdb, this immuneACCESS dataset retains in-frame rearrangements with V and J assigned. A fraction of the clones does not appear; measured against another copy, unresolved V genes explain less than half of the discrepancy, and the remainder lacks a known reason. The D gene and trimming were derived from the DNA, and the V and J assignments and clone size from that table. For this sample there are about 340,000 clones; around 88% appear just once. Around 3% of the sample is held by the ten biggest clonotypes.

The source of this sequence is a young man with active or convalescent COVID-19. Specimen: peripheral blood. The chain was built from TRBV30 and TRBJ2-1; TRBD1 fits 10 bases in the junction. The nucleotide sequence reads TGTGCCTGGAGTGTACTAGGACAGGGGGGCAATGAGCAGTTCTTC. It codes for CAWSVLGQGGNEQFF.